This T cell receptor beta chain is drawn from a study of blood T cell repertoires in COVID-19. Study in general: In each case, the material was cDNA or gDNA derived from T cells, B-cell-depleted T cells, or PBMCs.

While infection was still active, Seattle patients were enrolled and then followed longitudinally. The method was immunoSEQ multiplex PCR; TCRdb's version includes in-frame clones alone and lacks a portion of them. The sample includes roughly 340,000 clones, about nine tenths of them seen just once. V was clipped by 5 bases and J by 5 bases; unmatched bases: 3. This CDR3 has 12 amino acids. Germline assignment: CDR1 LNHDA and CDR2 SQIVND (reference sequence). The receptor was derived from a woman aged 70-85 years with COVID-19, enrolled during active disease. The material sequenced was peripheral blood. The V call is TRBV19, the J call TRBJ2-7; 7 bases are a match to TRBD2. CDR3 in amino acids: CASSEGGDEQYF. In DNA, the CDR3 is TGTGCCAGTAGTGAGGGAGGGGACGAGCAGTACTTC.